A selection of T cell receptor beta chains follows, all from one sample in a study of cytomegalovirus exposure and HLA in healthy donors. Produced via immunoSEQ multiplex PCR; TCRdb's table is partial and in-frame only. The data contain around 130,000 clones, more than 65% of them seen just once; the ten biggest clones take up 2.5% to 3%. The specimen was PBMCs. The receptor set was obtained from a woman aged 18 to 35 in good health and CMV-seropositive. Each CDR3 is given with its conserved first and last residue. Each record gives: J gene, D gene, clone size, V gene, CDR3 length, CDR3 DNA, CDR3 protein. D genes are given only for firm matches. The listing skips clone size in some rows; elsewhere it reads once, few, many or a size class.

TRBJ2-2,NA,once,TRBV7-9,15,TGTGCCAGCAGCCCGGTATCGCCCAACACCGGGGAGCTGTTTTTT,CASSPVSPNTGELFF
TRBJ1-1,NA,NA,TRBV6-1,14,TGTGCCAGTAATAGCAAGACAGGGAACACTGAAGCTTTCTTT,CASNSKTGNTEAFF
TRBJ2-1,TRBD2,NA,TRBV5-1,15,TGCGCCAGCAGCTTGGCTGCGGGGGGTAGAGATGAGCAGTTCTTC,CASSLAAGGRDEQFF
TRBJ2-7,NA,once,TRBV19,13,TGTGCCAGTAGTTTGACAGCCTCCTACGAGCAGTACTTC,CASSLTASYEQYF
TRBJ2-7,TRBD2,once,TRBV5-5,14,TGTGCCAGCAGCTTGACGGGGGGGGCTAGCGAGCAGTACTTC,CASSLTGGASEQYF
TRBJ2-1,TRBD1,NA,TRBV18,15,TGTGCCAGCTCATCGGGACAGGGTAACTACAATGAGCAGTTCTTC,CASSSGQGNYNEQFF
TRBJ2-3,TRBD2,NA,TRBV5-1,16,TGCGCCAGCAGCTTTACTAGCGGGGGGGGTACAGATACGCAGTATTTT,CASSFTSGGGTDTQYF
TRBJ1-1,NA,few,TRBV6-1,14,TGTGCCAGCACCAACTCGGGGGGGAACACTGAAGCTTTCTTT,CASTNSGGNTEAFF
TRBJ2-7,NA,NA,TRBV7-2,15,TGTGCCAGCAGCTTAAACCCGCATGGGCGCTACGAGCAGTACTTC,CASSLNPHGRYEQYF
TRBJ2-7,NA,NA,TRBV4-2,13,TGTGCCAGCAGCCAACGGTTAGCCTACGAGCAGTACTTC,CASSQRLAYEQYF
TRBJ2-7,NA,NA,TRBV5-8,13,TGTGCCATCAAGGGGGAGAGCTCCTACGAGCAGTACTTC,CAIKGESSYEQYF
TRBJ2-1,TRBD1,NA,TRBV25-1,13,TGTGCTACAGGGACAGAGATATACAATGAGCAGTTCTTC,CATGTEIYNEQFF
TRBJ1-1,NA,NA,TRBV29-1,14,TGCAGCCTCCTTAGGGGGGGGGTGAACACTGAAGCTTTCTTT,CSLLRGGVNTEAFF
TRBJ1-2,NA,NA,TRBV14,13,TGTGCCAGCAGCCTACAGGCAGGCTATGGCTACACCTTC,CASSLQAGYGYTF
TRBJ1-1,TRBD1,NA,TRBV29-1,14,TGCAGCGTTGTAGGGACAGGGGGCTACACTGAAGCTTTCTTT,CSVVGTGGYTEAFF
TRBJ2-3,NA,NA,TRBV9,16,TGTGCCAGCAGCCCCCGAGGGGGGGCCTTGACAGATACGCAGTATTTT,CASSPRGGALTDTQYF
TRBJ2-5,TRBD2,NA,TRBV5-4,16,TGTGCCAGCAGCCAGGTCGGGGGGGGACCCCAAGAGACCCAGTACTTC,CASSQVGGGPQETQYF